This TCR beta chain was profiled in a study of blood T cell repertoires in COVID-19. Study-wide background: From the United States, Italy and Spain came samples of acute and convalescent COVID-19.

Looked up from germline, CDR1 is MGHRA and CDR2 is YSYEKL. CDR3 length: 15 residues. The V end was cut by 1 base, the J end by 8 bases, with 14 bases between. TCRdb's table, derived via immunoSEQ multiplex PCR, lists solely in-frame clones and lacks some. The repertoire holds about 83,000 clones, with roughly 82% as singletons. This clone has only one observation. The J gene is TRBJ1-4, the V gene TRBV4-1, with D unclear. The specimen sequenced was peripheral blood. The receptor was isolated from a woman of 80 years or more with active or convalescent COVID-19. The DNA for the CDR3 is TGCGCCAGCAGCCAAGTGGTGGGAGGAGGCGAAAAACTGTTTTTT. Translation: CASSQVVGGGEKLFF.